Following are 20 T cell receptor beta chains from one sample sequenced in a study of blood T cell repertoires in COVID-19 (TCRdb year 2020). The library was produced with the immunoSEQ multiplex PCR assay. TCRdb limited this immuneACCESS table to in-frame rearrangements with V and J called. A share of clones is missing; checked studies link under half to unresolved V genes, and the rest is unexplained. The sample profile shows roughly 98,000 clones; roughly 80% of them were found once. The ten largest clones take up roughly 11% of the sample. The sequenced sample consisted of peripheral blood. These receptors were taken from a man between 70 and 80 years old with active or convalescent COVID-19.

In DNA form, the CDR3 reads TGTGCCAGCAAAAGGGGACAAGAGACCCAGTACTTC. The encoded protein is CASKRGQETQYF. The chain is built from TRBV2 and TRBJ2-5; D possibly corresponds to TRBD1 (5 bases). Trimming shortened V by 7 bases and J by 2 bases, and 8 bases separated the two germline ends. The CDR3 consists of 12 residues. The germline gives CDR1 SNHLY, CDR2 FYNNEI.

The chain combines TRBV6-5 with TRBJ1-2; D might be TRBD1 (6 bases). V gave up 7 bases and J gave up 6 bases, with 18 bases separating them. The CDR3 is 14 amino acids. Germline V gene data show CDR1 as MNHEY and CDR2 as SVGAGI. The CDR3 loop reads CASTSLGRGNGYTF. CDR3 DNA sequence: TGTGCCAGCACCTCCCTGGGCAGGGGAAATGGCTACACCTTC.

The chain uses TRBV5-1 and TRBJ2-7, with 7 nucleotides matching TRBD1. CDR1 SGHRS and CDR2 YFSETQ come from the germline V gene. The CDR3 extends over 12 amino acids. Trimming removed 4 bases from V and 6 bases from J; junction bases left unmatched: 4. The CDR3 loop is CASSQGQVEQYF. CDR3 DNA: TGCGCCAGCAGCCAAGGACAGGTCGAGCAGTACTTC.

The chain recombines TRBV28 with TRBJ2-1; TRBD2 agrees at 11 bases. This CDR3 has 18 residues. CDR1 and CDR2 (germline): MDHEN, SYDVKM. J lost 8 bases, V lost 5 bases, and 17 bases had no gene match. The CDR3 nucleotides read TGTGCCAGCAGTCCCCTTGCGGGATTTAGCGGGGGGGCCTATGAGCAGTTCTTC. This gives the protein CASSPLAGFSGGAYEQFF. Full variable domain (outside the CDR3, taken from reference TRBV28 and TRBJ2-1): DVKVTQSSRYLVKRTGEKVFLECVQDMDHENMFWYRQDPGLGLRLIYFSYDVKMKEKGDIPEGYSVSREKKERFSLILESASTNQTSMYLCASSPLAGFSGGAYEQFFGPGTRLTVL.

Of note for this clone: The same CDR3 can be traced to other DNA sequences in this sample. V and J are TRBV5-1 and TRBJ1-4; 8 positions match TRBD1. With 4 bases clipped from V and 7 bases from J, the junction kept 9 bases outside the gene matches. Germline-derived CDR1 and CDR2 are SGHRS and YFSETQ. This CDR3 contains 15 residues. CDR3 amino acids: CASSLGDRGGEKLFF. The CDR3, as DNA: TGCGCCAGCAGCCTGGGAGACAGGGGTGGTGAAAAACTGTTTTTT.

This chain uses TRBV5-1 with TRBJ2-3; 10 nucleotides align to TRBD2. Germline V gives CDR1 SGHRS, CDR2 YFSETQ. J gave up 5 bases and V 0 bases, and 9 bases lay outside the gene matches. The CDR3 has 17 amino acids. The CDR3: CASSLDPKRGGRDTQYF. Here the CDR3 DNA reads TGCGCCAGCAGCTTGGATCCTAAGCGGGGGGGTAGAGATACGCAGTATTTT.

The J gene is TRBJ1-4, the V gene TRBV4-3; 7 bases match TRBD1. The CDR3 is made up of 15 amino acids. Germline loops: CDR1 LGHNA, CDR2 YSLEER. The V and J ends lost 4 bases and 7 bases, in that order; junction bases with no gene match: 9. The CDR3 region is CASSPQGEVSEKLFF. The CDR3 DNA sequence: TGCGCCAGCAGCCCGCAGGGGGAAGTGAGTGAAAAACTGTTTTTT.

The rearrangement joins TRBV12-3 or TRBV12-4 to TRBJ2-5; D not certain. Trimming cost V 5 bases and J 6 bases, with 7 bases left between them. The CDR3 spans 11 residues. This chain's CDR3 is CASSQRQTQYF. The CDR3 DNA reads TGTGCCAGCAGTCAGAGGCAGACCCAGTACTTC.

The chain joins TRBV5-1 to TRBJ1-2; D call uncertain. Trimming removed 1 base at V and 6 bases at J, with 7 bases between. The germline V gene encodes CDR1 SGHRS and CDR2 YFSETQ. CDR3 length equals 12 residues. The CDR3 DNA sequence: TGCGCCAGCAGCTTGAACGAGGATGGCTACACCTTC. This gives the protein CASSLNEDGYTF.

The chain recombines TRBV12-3 or TRBV12-4 with TRBJ1-5; D call uncertain. The V end lost 5 bases, the J end lost 4 bases, and 9 bases lay between the germline ends. The CDR3 has 13 residues. The CDR3, as DNA: TGTGCCAGCAGTCCCCGAGGGAATCAGCCCCAGCATTTT. It codes for CASSPRGNQPQHF.

This clone has just one count. V gene TRBV7-2 combines with J gene TRBJ1-1; 7 bases agree with TRBD1. Germline V gives CDR1 SGHTA, CDR2 FQGNSA. V dropped 5 bases and J dropped 4; count of bases not matched to a gene: 7. The CDR3 is 14 amino acids. In DNA form, the CDR3 reads TGTGCCAGCAGCGTGCAGGGGGGTGGCACTGAAGCTTTCTTT. Its protein is CASSVQGGGTEAFF.

The chain uses TRBV6-5 and TRBJ1-1; D not resolved. The V gene's germline CDR1 is MNHEY and CDR2 SVGAGI. The V end was cut by 0 bases, the J end by 4 bases, with 15 bases between. The CDR3 spans 16 residues. CDR3 sequence (DNA): TGTGCCAGCAGTTACTCGGGAGTTGGCTCGACCACTGAAGCTTTCTTT. Amino acid sequence: CASSYSGVGSTTEAFF.

The rearrangement links TRBV3-1 (or the pseudogene TRBV3-2) to TRBJ2-5; TRBD1 matches at 10 bases. The CDR3 sequence is 15 residues long. J gave up 6 bases and V 0 bases, and 4 bases lay outside the gene matches. The germline V gene encodes CDR1 LGHDT and CDR2 YNNKEL (reference sequence). CDR3 loop: CASSQDWDRGQTQYF. For the CDR3, the DNA is TGTGCCAGCAGCCAAGATTGGGACAGGGGACAGACCCAGTACTTC.

The chain uses TRBV7-2 and TRBJ2-1; D is undetermined. V lost 5 bases and J 0 bases, leaving 20 bases between the germline ends. Per the germline V gene, CDR1 is SGHTA and CDR2 is FQGNSA. This CDR3 spans 18 amino acids. The CDR3 coding sequence is TGTGCCAGCAGCACCCGATCCCCCTATAGCTCCTCCTACAATGAGCAGTTCTTC. Translated: CASSTRSPYSSSYNEQFF.

As concerns this clone: This specimen includes other DNA sequences encoding the same CDR3. V gene TRBV29-1 combines with J gene TRBJ2-7; no firm D call. This CDR3 spans 11 amino acids. The germline V gene has CDR1 SQVTM and CDR2 ANQGSEA. V lost 6 bases to trimming and J lost 4 bases, with 10 bases between them. The DNA for the CDR3 is TGCAGCGTCCTTTCGAGTTACGAGCAGTACTTC. Its translation is CSVLSSYEQYF.

The chain carries TRBV12-3 or TRBV12-4 and TRBJ1-4; tentative D call: TRBD1 (5 bases). V was trimmed by 10 bases and J by 5 bases, leaving 14 bases between them. The CDR3 spans 13 residues. The CDR3 reads CATTGTANEKLFF. The CDR3 DNA reads TGTGCCACCACCGGGACTGCCAATGAAAAACTGTTTTTT.

This clone counts as medium-sized (0.01 to 0.1%). The chain recombines TRBV5-1 with TRBJ2-3, with D tentatively TRBD2 (6 bases). Per germline, CDR1 SGHRS and CDR2 YFSETQ. Between the trimmed V and J ends, which lost 1 base and 2 bases, there was a span of 11 bases. The length of the CDR3 is 15 residues. The CDR3 loop is CASSLWGDFTDTQYF. The CDR3, as DNA: TGCGCCAGCAGCTTGTGGGGGGACTTCACAGATACGCAGTATTTT.

The chain couples TRBV3-1 (or the pseudogene TRBV3-2) to TRBJ2-2; tentatively, D is TRBD1 (8 bases). This CDR3 spans 15 amino acids. Germline V lookup: CDR1 LGHDT, CDR2 YNNKEL (reference sequence). V lost 5 bases and J 4 bases, leaving 14 bases between the germline ends. CDR3 protein: CASSTGGVGTGELFF. As DNA, the CDR3 is TGTGCCAGCAGCACAGGGGGGGTGGGCACCGGGGAGCTGTTTTTT.

The chain employs TRBV2 and TRBJ1-3; possibly TRBD1 for D (6 bases). This CDR3 is built from 14 residues. V lost 6 bases and J 8 bases, leaving 17 bases between the germline ends. The germline V gene encodes CDR1 SNHLY and CDR2 FYNNEI. The CDR3 region has the DNA TGTGCCAGCAGCCTGAAAGGGGGGGCGGACACCATATATTTT. The encoded protein is CASSLKGGADTIYF.

The chain has TRBV11-2 and TRBJ1-5; 8 nucleotides align to TRBD1. CDR1 and CDR2 from the germline V gene are SGHAT and FQNNGV. Trimming removed 5 bases from V and 2 bases from J; junction bases left unmatched: 2. The CDR3 runs to 14 residues. The CDR3 region is CASSPTGGNQPQHF. CDR3 sequence (DNA): TGTGCCAGCAGCCCGACAGGGGGCAATCAGCCCCAGCATTTT. The complete variable domain, with remaining parts taken from reference TRBV11-2 and TRBJ1-5, reads EAGVAQSPRYKIIEKRQSVAFWCNPISGHATLYWYQQILGQGPKLLIQFQNNGVVDDSQLPKDRFSAERLKGVDSTLKIQPAKLEDSAVYLCASSPTGGNQPQHFGDGTRLSIL.